This T cell receptor (beta chain) derives from a study of shared clonotypes between healthy human individuals. Here immunoSEQ multiplex PCR was the method, and the copy in TCRdb shows in-frame clones only, minus some. The data show 150,000 to 200,000 clones, approximately 95% seen once. V gave up 3 bases and J gave up 2 bases, with 14 bases separating them. The CDR3 runs 15 residues. Germline assignment: CDR1 LNHDA and CDR2 SQIVND (reference sequence). The chain joins TRBV19 to TRBJ2-7, with D perhaps TRBD2 (6 bases). The sample comprised naive CD4+ T cells sorted from blood. Subset described: CD45RA+ positively selected. The sequence was obtained from a woman aged 25 to 39 in good health. CDR3 sequence (DNA): TGTGCCAGTAGTATCCCCGGGAGCCCAACCTACGAGCAGTACTTC. It translates to CASSIPGSPTYEQYF. The whole variable domain, remainder taken from reference TRBV19 and TRBJ2-7, is DGGITQSPKYLFRKEGQNVTLSCEQNLNHDAMYWYRQDPGQGLRLIYYSQIVNDFQKGDIAEGYSVSREKKESFPLTVTSAQKNPTAFYLCASSIPGSPTYEQYFGPGTRLTVT.